This T cell receptor beta chain comes out of a study of OX40 agonist ivuxolimab in advanced cancers. Study context: A partial response was reached by three patients: one with hepatocellular carcinoma and two with cutaneous melanoma.

Sequencing was performed with immunoSEQ multiplex PCR; in TCRdb, only in-frame clones are kept and a portion is missing. The data contain about 36,000 clones, roughly three quarters of them singletons. V dropped 4 bases and J dropped 5; count of bases not matched to a gene: 4. Germline CDR1 and CDR2: MNHEY and SVGAGI. The CDR3 sequence is 14 residues long. Concerning this clone itself: Its antigen is still unknown.

The study's findings and limits: The average count of expanded clones was higher among CD8+ T cells than among CD4+.

Specimen: CD4+ or CD8+ T cells sorted from blood, collected in a trial of the OX40 agonist ivuxolimab. This chain joins TRBV6-5 and TRBJ1-2, with 10 bases identical to TRBD1. The receptor was derived from an adult with an advanced solid tumor such as melanoma, head and neck, liver or kidney cancer. DNA for the CDR3: TGTGCCAGCAGTTCTTGGACAGGGGGTTATGGCTACACCTTC. Its translation is CASSSWTGGYGYTF.